Listed below are T cell receptor beta chains from one sample, sequenced in a study of control samples from healthy donors and cancer patients. Assay used: immunoSEQ multiplex PCR; TCRdb lists only in-frame clones, some missing. The sample lists approximately 100,000 clones, approximately 92% occurring once. Sequencing was carried out using blood. The receptor set was obtained from a human donor in good health. The donor label of this sample is uncertain. The CDR3 runs from the conserved cysteine through the conserved F or W. The D gene is left open where the match is weak. Expanded clones get a size class; other rows say once, few or many, or leave the size out.

v_call: TRBV7-9; d_call: NA; j_call: TRBJ2-7; clone_size: NA; cdr3_aa: CASSSPQFFRTAGHEQYF; cdr3_nt: TGTGCCAGCAGCTCCCCCCAGTTTTTTAGGACAGCGGGCCACGAGCAGTACTTC
v_call: TRBV6-5; d_call: NA; j_call: TRBJ2-2; clone_size: NA; cdr3_aa: CASSMRDSPTGELFF; cdr3_nt: TGTGCCAGCAGTATGCGGGACAGCCCCACCGGGGAGCTGTTTTTT
v_call: TRBV25-1; d_call: NA; j_call: TRBJ1-3; clone_size: NA; cdr3_aa: CASSTGKNTIYF; cdr3_nt: TGTGCCAGCAGCACAGGGAAGAACACCATATATTTT
v_call: TRBV9; d_call: NA; j_call: TRBJ1-3; clone_size: NA; cdr3_aa: CASSVSTFGNTIYF; cdr3_nt: TGTGCCAGCAGCGTATCGACATTCGGAAACACCATATATTTT
v_call: TRBV11-2; d_call: NA; j_call: TRBJ2-2; clone_size: NA; cdr3_aa: CASRYTGELFF; cdr3_nt: TGTGCCAGCAGGTACACCGGGGAGCTGTTTTTT
v_call: TRBV14; d_call: NA; j_call: TRBJ1-2; clone_size: NA; cdr3_aa: CASSPWGTDFYGYTF; cdr3_nt: TGTGCCAGCAGCCCATGGGGAACAGACTTCTATGGCTACACCTTC
v_call: TRBV10-1; d_call: TRBD1; j_call: TRBJ2-7; clone_size: NA; cdr3_aa: CASSEKWTGGSEQYF; cdr3_nt: TGCGCCAGCAGTGAGAAATGGACAGGGGGCAGCGAGCAGTACTTC
v_call: TRBV27; d_call: NA; j_call: TRBJ1-2; clone_size: NA; cdr3_aa: CASSLIGNGLYGYTF; cdr3_nt: TGTGCCAGCAGTTTAATAGGTAACGGACTTTATGGCTACACCTTC
v_call: TRBV5-4; d_call: NA; j_call: TRBJ2-1; clone_size: NA; cdr3_aa: CASSMDFASYNEQFF; cdr3_nt: TGTGCCAGCAGCATGGACTTTGCCTCCTACAATGAGCAGTTCTTC
v_call: TRBV11-1; d_call: TRBD2; j_call: TRBJ2-7; clone_size: once; cdr3_aa: CASSSSGLQYF; cdr3_nt: TGTGCCAGCAGCTCCTCGGGACTACAGTACTTC
v_call: TRBV11-2; d_call: NA; j_call: TRBJ2-5; clone_size: NA; cdr3_aa: CASSLLRAIQETQYF; cdr3_nt: TGTGCCAGCAGCTTACTCAGGGCTATACAAGAGACCCAGTACTTC
v_call: TRBV19; d_call: NA; j_call: TRBJ1-2; clone_size: NA; cdr3_aa: CASSIDGYGYTF; cdr3_nt: TGTGCCAGTAGTATCGACGGCTATGGCTACACCTTC
v_call: TRBV9; d_call: TRBD2; j_call: TRBJ2-3; clone_size: NA; cdr3_aa: CASSRAGGLTSSTDTQYF; cdr3_nt: TGTGCCAGCAGCCGAGCGGGGGGGCTGACCTCTAGCACAGATACGCAGTATTTT
v_call: TRBV4-1; d_call: NA; j_call: TRBJ2-1; clone_size: few; cdr3_aa: CASSQLITAGANEQFF; cdr3_nt: TGCGCCAGCAGCCAATTGATTACCGCGGGGGCCAATGAGCAGTTCTTC
v_call: TRBV7-9; d_call: NA; j_call: TRBJ1-2; clone_size: NA; cdr3_aa: CASSPREGNYGYTF; cdr3_nt: TGTGCCAGCAGCCCACGGGAGGGGAACTATGGCTACACCTTC
v_call: TRBV12-3/TRBV12-4; d_call: NA; j_call: TRBJ2-7; clone_size: NA; cdr3_aa: CASSYTSYEQYF; cdr3_nt: TGTGCCAGCAGTTACACGTCCTACGAGCAGTACTTC
v_call: TRBV2; d_call: TRBD1; j_call: TRBJ2-7; clone_size: NA; cdr3_aa: CASLVWTGIYEQYF; cdr3_nt: TGTGCCAGCCTCGTGTGGACAGGGATCTACGAGCAGTACTTC
v_call: TRBV6-6; d_call: NA; j_call: TRBJ1-6; clone_size: once; cdr3_aa: CASSDTYSYNSPLHF; cdr3_nt: TGTGCCAGCAGTGATACTTACTCCTATAATTCACCCCTCCACTTT
v_call: TRBV11-2; d_call: NA; j_call: TRBJ2-7; clone_size: NA; cdr3_aa: CASSPLGGANYEQYF; cdr3_nt: TGTGCCAGCAGCCCATTAGGGGGGGCCAACTACGAGCAGTACTTC
v_call: TRBV28; d_call: TRBD1; j_call: TRBJ1-6; clone_size: NA; cdr3_aa: CASSSDRASPLHF; cdr3_nt: TGTGCCAGCAGTTCAGACAGGGCATCACCCCTCCACTTT
v_call: TRBV2; d_call: NA; j_call: TRBJ1-2; clone_size: NA; cdr3_aa: CASSLQGPYGYTF; cdr3_nt: TGTGCCAGCAGCCTACAGGGACCCTATGGCTACACCTTC
v_call: TRBV5-1; d_call: NA; j_call: TRBJ2-5; clone_size: once; cdr3_aa: CASSSEVRPGETQYF; cdr3_nt: TGCGCCAGCAGCTCCGAGGTCAGGCCGGGAGAGACCCAGTACTTC
v_call: TRBV28; d_call: NA; j_call: TRBJ1-1; clone_size: NA; cdr3_aa: CASSLIGATEAFF; cdr3_nt: TGTGCCAGCAGTTTGATAGGGGCCACTGAAGCTTTCTTT
v_call: TRBV10-2; d_call: NA; j_call: TRBJ1-1; clone_size: NA; cdr3_aa: CASTSGVKAFF; cdr3_nt: TGCGCCAGCACCTCAGGGGTAAAAGCTTTCTTT
v_call: TRBV9; d_call: NA; j_call: TRBJ2-3; clone_size: NA; cdr3_aa: CASSVEGRGTDTQYF; cdr3_nt: TGTGCCAGCAGCGTAGAGGGCCGGGGCACAGATACGCAGTATTTT
v_call: TRBV7-9; d_call: NA; j_call: TRBJ1-6; clone_size: NA; cdr3_aa: CASSLGTVSSYNSPLHF; cdr3_nt: TGTGCCAGCAGCTTAGGGACAGTGAGCTCCTATAATTCACCCCTCCACTTT
v_call: TRBV21-1; d_call: NA; j_call: TRBJ2-3; clone_size: once; cdr3_aa: CASSNSRDPGRTDTQYF; cdr3_nt: TGTGCCAGCAGCAATTCCCGGGACCCCGGTCGAACAGATACGCAGTATTTT
v_call: TRBV7-9; d_call: NA; j_call: TRBJ2-2; clone_size: NA; cdr3_aa: CASSLGSGFGNANTGELFF; cdr3_nt: TGTGCCAGCAGCTTAGGCTCGGGGTTCGGAAACGCGAACACCGGGGAGCTGTTTTTT
v_call: TRBV24-1; d_call: TRBD1; j_call: TRBJ2-7; clone_size: NA; cdr3_aa: CATSDPTGGVYEQYF; cdr3_nt: TGTGCCACCAGTGATCCGACAGGGGGCGTTTACGAGCAGTACTTC
v_call: TRBV28; d_call: NA; j_call: TRBJ1-2; clone_size: NA; cdr3_aa: CASSSRGLGYTF; cdr3_nt: TGTGCCAGCAGTTCCCGGGGTCTTGGCTACACCTTC
v_call: TRBV9; d_call: NA; j_call: TRBJ1-3; clone_size: NA; cdr3_aa: CASSEGSTSGNTIYF; cdr3_nt: TGTGCCAGCAGCGAAGGGTCCACCTCTGGAAACACCATATATTTT
v_call: TRBV6-6; d_call: NA; j_call: TRBJ1-1; clone_size: NA; cdr3_aa: CASSYAGMNTEAFF; cdr3_nt: TGTGCCAGCAGTTACGCAGGGATGAACACTGAAGCTTTCTTT
v_call: TRBV2; d_call: NA; j_call: TRBJ1-2; clone_size: NA; cdr3_aa: CASSESDSLYGYTF; cdr3_nt: TGTGCCAGCAGTGAAAGTGACAGTCTATATGGCTACACCTTC
v_call: TRBV5-1; d_call: NA; j_call: TRBJ1-2; clone_size: NA; cdr3_aa: CASSLTPTVAYGYTF; cdr3_nt: TGCGCCAGCAGCTTGACCCCGACAGTGGCCTATGGCTACACCTTC
v_call: TRBV19; d_call: TRBD1; j_call: TRBJ1-1; clone_size: NA; cdr3_aa: CASRSGQGRTEAFF; cdr3_nt: TGTGCCAGTAGAAGCGGACAGGGAAGGACTGAAGCTTTCTTT
v_call: TRBV10-2; d_call: NA; j_call: TRBJ2-3; clone_size: NA; cdr3_aa: CASAQMGDTQYF; cdr3_nt: TGCGCCAGCGCCCAAATGGGGGATACGCAGTATTTT
v_call: TRBV5-1; d_call: NA; j_call: TRBJ1-1; clone_size: NA; cdr3_aa: CASSFSGPLNTEAFF; cdr3_nt: TGCGCCAGCAGCTTTTCCGGGCCCTTGAACACTGAAGCTTTCTTT
v_call: TRBV12-3/TRBV12-4; d_call: NA; j_call: TRBJ1-4; clone_size: NA; cdr3_aa: CASSFRREEKLFF; cdr3_nt: TGTGCCAGCAGTTTCCGGAGGGAGGAAAAACTGTTTTTT
v_call: TRBV13; d_call: NA; j_call: TRBJ1-1; clone_size: NA; cdr3_aa: CASSRGAEAFF; cdr3_nt: TGTGCCAGCAGCAGGGGGGCCGAAGCTTTCTTT